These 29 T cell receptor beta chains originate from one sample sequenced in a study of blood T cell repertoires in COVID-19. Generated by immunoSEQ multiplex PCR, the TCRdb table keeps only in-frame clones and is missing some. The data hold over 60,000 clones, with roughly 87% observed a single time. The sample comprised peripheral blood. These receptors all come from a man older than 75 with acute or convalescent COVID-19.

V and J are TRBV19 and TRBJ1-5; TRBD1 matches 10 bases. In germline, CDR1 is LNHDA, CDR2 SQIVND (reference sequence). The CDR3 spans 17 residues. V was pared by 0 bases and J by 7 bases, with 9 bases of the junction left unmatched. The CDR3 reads CASSIDVGQGPTQPQHF. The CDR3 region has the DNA TGTGCCAGTAGTATAGATGTGGGACAGGGGCCTACACAGCCCCAGCATTTT.

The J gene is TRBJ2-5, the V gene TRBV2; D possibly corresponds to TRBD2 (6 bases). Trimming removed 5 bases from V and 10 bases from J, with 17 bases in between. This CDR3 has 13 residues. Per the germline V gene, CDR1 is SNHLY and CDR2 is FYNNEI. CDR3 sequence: CASSRTTSGDQYF. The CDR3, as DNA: TGTGCCAGCAGTAGGACAACCTCGGGGGACCAGTACTTC.

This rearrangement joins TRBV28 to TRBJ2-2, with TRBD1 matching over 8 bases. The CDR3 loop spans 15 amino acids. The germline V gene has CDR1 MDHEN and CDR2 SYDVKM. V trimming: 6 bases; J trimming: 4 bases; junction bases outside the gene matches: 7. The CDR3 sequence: CASSPGGAGTGELFF. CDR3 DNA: TGTGCCAGCAGCCCAGGGGGCGCGGGCACCGGGGAGCTGTTTTTT.

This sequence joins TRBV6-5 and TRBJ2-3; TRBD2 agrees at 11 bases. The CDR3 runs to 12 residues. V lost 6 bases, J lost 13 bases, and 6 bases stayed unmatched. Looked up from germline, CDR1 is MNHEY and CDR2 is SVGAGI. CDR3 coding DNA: TGTGCCAGCAGACAACTAGCGGGAGATGAGTATTTT. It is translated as CASRQLAGDEYF.

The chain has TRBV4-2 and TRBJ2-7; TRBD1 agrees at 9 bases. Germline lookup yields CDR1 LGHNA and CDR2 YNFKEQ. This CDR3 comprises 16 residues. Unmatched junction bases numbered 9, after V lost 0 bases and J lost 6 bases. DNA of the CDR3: TGTGCCAGCAGCCAAGATAGAGGGACAGGGATTAGCGAGCAGTACTTC. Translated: CASSQDRGTGISEQYF.

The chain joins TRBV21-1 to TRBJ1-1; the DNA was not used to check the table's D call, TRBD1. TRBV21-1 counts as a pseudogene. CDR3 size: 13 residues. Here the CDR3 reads CASSKEIAGEAFF. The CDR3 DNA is TGTGCCAGCAGCAAAGAGATCGCAGGGGAAGCTTTCTTT.

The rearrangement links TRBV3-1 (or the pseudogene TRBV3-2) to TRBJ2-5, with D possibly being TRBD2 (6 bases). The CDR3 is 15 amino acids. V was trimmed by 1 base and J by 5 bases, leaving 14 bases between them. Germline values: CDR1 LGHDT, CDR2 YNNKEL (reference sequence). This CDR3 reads CASSQVAGLEETQYF. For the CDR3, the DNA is TGTGCCAGCAGCCAAGTGGCGGGGCTGGAGGAGACCCAGTACTTC.

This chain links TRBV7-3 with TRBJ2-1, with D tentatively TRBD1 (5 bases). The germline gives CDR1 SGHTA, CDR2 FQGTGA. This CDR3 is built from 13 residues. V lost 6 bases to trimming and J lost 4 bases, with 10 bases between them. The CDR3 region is CASSLGPYNEQFF. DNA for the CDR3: TGTGCCAGCAGTTTGGGGCCTTACAATGAGCAGTTCTTC.

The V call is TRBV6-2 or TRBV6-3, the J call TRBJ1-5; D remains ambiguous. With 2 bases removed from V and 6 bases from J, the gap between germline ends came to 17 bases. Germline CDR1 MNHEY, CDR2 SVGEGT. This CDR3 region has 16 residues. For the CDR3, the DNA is TGTGCCAGCAGTTACAATAGGCCTGCCAGCGGTCAGCCCCAGCATTTT. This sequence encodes CASSYNRPASGQPQHF.

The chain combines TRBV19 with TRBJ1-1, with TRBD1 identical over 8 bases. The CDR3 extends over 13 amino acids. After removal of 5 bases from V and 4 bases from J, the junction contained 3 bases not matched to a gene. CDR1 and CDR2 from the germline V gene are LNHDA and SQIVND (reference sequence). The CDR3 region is CASSHGQGTEAFF. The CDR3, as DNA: TGTGCCAGTAGTCATGGACAGGGCACTGAAGCTTTCTTT. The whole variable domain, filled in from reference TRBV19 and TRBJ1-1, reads DGGITQSPKYLFRKEGQNVTLSCEQNLNHDAMYWYRQDPGQGLRLIYYSQIVNDFQKGDIAEGYSVSREKKESFPLTVTSAQKNPTAFYLCASSHGQGTEAFFGQGTRLTVV.

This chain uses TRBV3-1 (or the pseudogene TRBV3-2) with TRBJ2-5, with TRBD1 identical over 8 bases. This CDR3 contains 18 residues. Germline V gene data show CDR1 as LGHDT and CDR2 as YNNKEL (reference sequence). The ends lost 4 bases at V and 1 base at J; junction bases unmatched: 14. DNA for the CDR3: TGTGCCAGCAGCCTCCTGATTACCGGGACAGGTGCCCAAGAGACCCAGTACTTC. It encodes CASSLLITGTGAQETQYF.

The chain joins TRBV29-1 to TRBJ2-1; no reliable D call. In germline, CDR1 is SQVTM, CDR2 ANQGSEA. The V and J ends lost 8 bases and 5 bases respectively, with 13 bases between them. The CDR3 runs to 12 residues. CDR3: CSHSRRNNEQFF. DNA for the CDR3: TGCAGCCACTCGCGCAGGAACAATGAGCAGTTCTTC.

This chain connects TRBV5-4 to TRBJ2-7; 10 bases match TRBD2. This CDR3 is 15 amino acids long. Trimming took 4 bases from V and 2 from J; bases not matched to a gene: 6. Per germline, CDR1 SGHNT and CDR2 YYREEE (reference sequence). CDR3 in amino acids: CASSPSSGSAYEQYF. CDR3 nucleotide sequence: TGTGCCAGCAGCCCCTCTAGCGGGAGCGCCTACGAGCAGTACTTC.

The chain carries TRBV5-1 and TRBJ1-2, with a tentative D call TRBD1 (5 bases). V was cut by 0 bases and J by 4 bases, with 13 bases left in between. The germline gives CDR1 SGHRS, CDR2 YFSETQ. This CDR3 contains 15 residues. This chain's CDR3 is CASSLEGAKSYGYTF. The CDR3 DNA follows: TGCGCCAGCAGCTTGGAAGGGGCGAAAAGCTATGGCTACACCTTC.

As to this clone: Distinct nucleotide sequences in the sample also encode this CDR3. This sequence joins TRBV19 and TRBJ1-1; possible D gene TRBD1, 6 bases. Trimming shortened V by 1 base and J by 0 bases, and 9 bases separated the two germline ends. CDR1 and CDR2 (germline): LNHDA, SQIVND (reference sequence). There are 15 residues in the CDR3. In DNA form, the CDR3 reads TGTGCCAGTAGTATAGGTCCAGGGGTGAACACTGAAGCTTTCTTT. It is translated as CASSIGPGVNTEAFF.

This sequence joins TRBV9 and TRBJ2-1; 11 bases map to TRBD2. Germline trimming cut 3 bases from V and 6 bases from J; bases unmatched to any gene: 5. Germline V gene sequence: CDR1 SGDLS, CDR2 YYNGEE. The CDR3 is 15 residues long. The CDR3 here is CASSGSGRAANEQFF. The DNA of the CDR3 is TGTGCCAGCAGCGGTAGCGGGAGGGCGGCCAATGAGCAGTTCTTC.

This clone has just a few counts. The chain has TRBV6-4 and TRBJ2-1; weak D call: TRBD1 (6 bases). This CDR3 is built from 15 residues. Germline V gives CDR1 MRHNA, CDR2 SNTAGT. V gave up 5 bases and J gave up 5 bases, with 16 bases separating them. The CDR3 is CASSLIRGPNNEQFF. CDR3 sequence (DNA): TGTGCCAGCAGTCTTATCAGGGGCCCGAACAATGAGCAGTTCTTC.

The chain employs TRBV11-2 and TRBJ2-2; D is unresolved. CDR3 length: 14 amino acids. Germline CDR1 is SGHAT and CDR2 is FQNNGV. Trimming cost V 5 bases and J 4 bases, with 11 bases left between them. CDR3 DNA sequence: TGTGCCAGCAGCCCCAGTTTCGTCACCGGGGAGCTGTTTTTT. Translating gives CASSPSFVTGELFF.

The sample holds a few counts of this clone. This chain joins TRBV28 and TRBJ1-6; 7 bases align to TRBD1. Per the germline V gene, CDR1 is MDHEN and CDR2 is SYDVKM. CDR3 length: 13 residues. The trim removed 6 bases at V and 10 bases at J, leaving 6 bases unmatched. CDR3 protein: CASRNRGGSPLHF. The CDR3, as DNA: TGTGCCAGCAGGAACAGGGGTGGATCACCCCTCCACTTT.

The CDR3 sequence is CASANGGEPPYIQYF. The CDR3 DNA reads as TGTGCCAGCGCCAACGGCGGGGAACCCCCCTACATTCAGTACTTC. The rearrangement uses TRBV28 and TRBJ2-4, with D maybe TRBD2 (6 bases). V was shortened by 8 bases and J by 8 bases, with 22 bases between the two germline ends. The germline gives CDR1 MDHEN, CDR2 SYDVKM. The CDR3 covers 15 residues.

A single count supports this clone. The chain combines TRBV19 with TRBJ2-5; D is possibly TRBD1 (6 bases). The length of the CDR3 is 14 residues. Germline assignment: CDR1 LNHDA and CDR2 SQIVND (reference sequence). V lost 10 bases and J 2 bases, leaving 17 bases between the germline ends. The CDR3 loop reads CATTTGTPQETQYF. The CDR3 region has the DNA TGTGCCACTACGACCGGGACACCTCAAGAGACCCAGTACTTC.

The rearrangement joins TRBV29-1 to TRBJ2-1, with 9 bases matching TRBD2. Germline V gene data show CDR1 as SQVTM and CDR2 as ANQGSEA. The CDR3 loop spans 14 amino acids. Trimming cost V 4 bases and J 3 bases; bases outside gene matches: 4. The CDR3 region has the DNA TGCAGCGTTGGTGTGACTAGCGGCTACAATGAGCAGTTCTTC. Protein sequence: CSVGVTSGYNEQFF.

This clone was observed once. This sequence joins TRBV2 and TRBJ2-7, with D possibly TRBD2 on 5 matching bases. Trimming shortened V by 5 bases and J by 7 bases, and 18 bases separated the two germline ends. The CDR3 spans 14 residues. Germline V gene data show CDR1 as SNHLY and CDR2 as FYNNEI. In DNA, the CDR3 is TGTGCCAGCAGTCCCTGGGCGAGGGAAAAAGAGCAGTACTTC. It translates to CASSPWAREKEQYF.

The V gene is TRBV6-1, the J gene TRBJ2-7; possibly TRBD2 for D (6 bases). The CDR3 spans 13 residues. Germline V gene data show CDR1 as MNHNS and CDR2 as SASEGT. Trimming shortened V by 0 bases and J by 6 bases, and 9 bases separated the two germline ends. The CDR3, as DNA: TGTGCCAGCAGTGAAGCGGGGAGGTCCGAGCAGTACTTC. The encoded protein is CASSEAGRSEQYF.

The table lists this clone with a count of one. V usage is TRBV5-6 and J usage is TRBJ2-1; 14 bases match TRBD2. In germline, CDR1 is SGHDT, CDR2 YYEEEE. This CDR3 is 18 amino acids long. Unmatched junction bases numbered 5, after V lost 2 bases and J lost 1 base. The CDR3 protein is CASSLGLAGGLSYNEQFF. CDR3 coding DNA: TGTGCCAGCAGCTTAGGACTAGCGGGAGGACTTTCCTACAATGAGCAGTTCTTC.

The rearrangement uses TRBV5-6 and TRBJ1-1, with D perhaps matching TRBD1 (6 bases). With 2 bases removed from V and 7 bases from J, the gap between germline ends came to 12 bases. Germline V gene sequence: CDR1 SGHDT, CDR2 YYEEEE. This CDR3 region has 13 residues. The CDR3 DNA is TGTGCCAGCAGCTTATCGGGGGGCCGTGAAGCTTTCTTT. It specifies CASSLSGGREAFF.

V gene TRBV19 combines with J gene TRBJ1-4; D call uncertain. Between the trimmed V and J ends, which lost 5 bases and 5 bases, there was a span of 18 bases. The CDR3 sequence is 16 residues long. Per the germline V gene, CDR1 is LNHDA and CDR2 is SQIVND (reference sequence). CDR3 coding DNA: TGTGCCAGTAGTCTCCTCCGGGGTACTAGGAATGAAAAACTGTTTTTT. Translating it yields CASSLLRGTRNEKLFF.

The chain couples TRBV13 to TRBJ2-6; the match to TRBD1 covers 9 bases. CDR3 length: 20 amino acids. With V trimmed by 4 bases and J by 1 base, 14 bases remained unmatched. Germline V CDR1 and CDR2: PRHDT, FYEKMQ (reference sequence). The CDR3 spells CASSSAWGGTGRSGANVLTF. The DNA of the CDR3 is TGTGCCAGCAGCTCTGCCTGGGGAGGGACAGGGCGGTCTGGGGCCAACGTCCTGACTTTC.

This CDR3 is CAWGAGGGNTIYF. The CDR3 DNA reads as TGTGCCTGGGGAGCGGGGGGTGGAAACACCATATATTTT. The gene calls are TRBV30 and TRBJ1-3; a weak D match, TRBD1 (5 bases). Germline-derived CDR1 and CDR2 are GTSNPN and SVGIG (reference sequence). There are 13 residues in the CDR3. V lost 5 bases and J 3 bases, leaving 11 bases between the germline ends. Complete variable domain (other parts from reference TRBV30 and TRBJ1-3): SQTIHQWPATLVQPVGSPLSLECTVEGTSNPNLYWYRQAAGRGLQLLFYSVGIGQISSEVPQNLSASRPQDRQFILSSKKLLLSDSGFYLCAWGAGGGNTIYFGEGSWLTVV.